A single sample gave rise to the 7 T cell receptor beta chains below, sequenced in a study of neoadjuvant anti-PD-1 for oral cavity cancer. TCRdb's table, derived via immunoSEQ multiplex PCR, lists solely in-frame clones and lacks some. The table has 17,000 or so clones, 50% to 65% seen once. The material sequenced was PBMCs, taken before nivolumab (anti-PD-1) treatment. Source of these receptors: a person aged 35-79 years with oral cavity squamous cell carcinoma.

This clone was seen only a few times. The chain uses TRBV21-1 and TRBJ2-4; TRBD2, as called in the table, went unchecked against the DNA. TRBV21-1 is deemed a pseudogene. This CDR3 comprises 18 residues. For the CDR3, the DNA is TGTGCCAGCAGCAGACCGGGGAACACACCACCGACCAAAAACATTCAGTACTTC. It translates to CASSRPGNTPPTKNIQYF.

This clone was found a few times. The chain couples TRBV6-1 to TRBJ2-5; 8 bases match TRBD2. Trimming at V came to 4 bases and at J to 5 bases, leaving 6 bases not matched to a gene. From germline, CDR1 is MNHNS and CDR2 SASEGT. The CDR3 runs 14 residues. This CDR3 is CASSASGGWETQYF. The CDR3 DNA reads as TGTGCCAGCAGTGCCAGCGGGGGTTGGGAGACCCAGTACTTC.

The gene calls are TRBV10-3 and TRBJ2-5; D gene uncertain. V was trimmed by 2 bases and J by 2 bases, leaving 12 bases between them. In germline, CDR1 is ENHRY, CDR2 SYGVKD. This CDR3 spans 15 amino acids. The CDR3 spells CAISEPLSQQETQYF. DNA of the CDR3: TGTGCCATCAGTGAGCCCCTTTCGCAGCAAGAGACCCAGTACTTC.

The rearrangement links TRBV6-5 to TRBJ2-5; D is uncertain. V was shortened by 10 bases and J by 1 base, with 16 bases between the two germline ends. The CDR3 consists of 14 residues. The germline gives CDR1 MNHEY, CDR2 SVGAGI. CDR3 sequence reads: CATGGAPLQETQYF. The CDR3 DNA is TGTGCCACTGGCGGAGCCCCCCTCCAAGAGACCCAGTACTTC.

J is TRBJ1-2 and V is TRBV28; D may be TRBD1 (5 bases). V lost 6 bases to trimming and J lost 7 bases, with 15 bases between them. Germline CDR1 reads MDHEN; CDR2 reads SYDVKM. The CDR3 extends over 13 amino acids. The CDR3 is CASSDSTGGGYTF. The CDR3, as DNA: TGTGCCAGCAGCGACAGTACTGGGGGTGGCTACACCTTC.

This chain links TRBV5-1 with TRBJ1-2; a possible D gene is TRBD1 (6 bases). Germline V CDR1 and CDR2: SGHRS, YFSETQ. V was cut by 7 bases and J by 8 bases, with 21 bases left in between. There are 14 residues in the CDR3. CDR3: CASDVQGSGGGYTF. In DNA form, the CDR3 reads TGCGCCAGCGACGTACAGGGTTCTGGAGGCGGCTACACCTTC.

The V gene is TRBV5-1, the J gene TRBJ2-2; 9 positions match TRBD1. Germline-derived CDR1 and CDR2 are SGHRS and YFSETQ. This CDR3 comprises 16 residues. After removal of 3 bases from V and 0 bases from J, the junction contained 3 bases not matched to a gene. CDR3 nucleotide sequence: TGCGCCAGCAGCTGGGGGACAGGGTCGAACACCGGGGAGCTGTTTTTT. This gives the protein CASSWGTGSNTGELFF. The whole variable domain, remainder taken from reference TRBV5-1 and TRBJ2-2, is KAGVTQTPRYLIKTRGQQVTLSCSPISGHRSVSWYQQTPGQGLQFLFEYFSETQRNKGNFPGRFSGRQFSNSRSEMNVSTLELGDSALYLCASSWGTGSNTGELFFGEGSRLTVL.